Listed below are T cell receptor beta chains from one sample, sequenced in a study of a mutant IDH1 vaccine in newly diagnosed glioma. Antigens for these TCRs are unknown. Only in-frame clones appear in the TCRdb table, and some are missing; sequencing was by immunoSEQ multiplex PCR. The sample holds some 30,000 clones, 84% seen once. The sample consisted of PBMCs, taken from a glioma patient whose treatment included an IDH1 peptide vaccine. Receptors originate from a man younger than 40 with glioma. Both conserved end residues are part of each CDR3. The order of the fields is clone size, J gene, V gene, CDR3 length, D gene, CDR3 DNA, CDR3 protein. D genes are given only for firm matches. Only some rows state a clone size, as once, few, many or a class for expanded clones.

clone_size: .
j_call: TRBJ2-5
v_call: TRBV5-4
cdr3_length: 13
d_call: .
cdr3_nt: TGTGCCAGCAGCCCGGAGGGGGTAGAGACCCAGTACTTC
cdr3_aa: CASSPEGVETQYF

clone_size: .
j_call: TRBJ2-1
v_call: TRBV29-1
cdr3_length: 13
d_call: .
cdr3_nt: TGCAGCGTCGGGGGCCAGGACTACAATGAGCAGTTCTTC
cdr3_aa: CSVGGQDYNEQFF

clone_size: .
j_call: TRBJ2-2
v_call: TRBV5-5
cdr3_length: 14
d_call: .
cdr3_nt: TGTGCCAGCAGCTTGAGCCGGTCCACCGGGGAGCTGTTTTTT
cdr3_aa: CASSLSRSTGELFF

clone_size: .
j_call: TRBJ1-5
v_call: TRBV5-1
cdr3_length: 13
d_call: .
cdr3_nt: TGCGCCAGCAGCTTGGACAGGGTTCAGCCCCAGCATTTT
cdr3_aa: CASSLDRVQPQHF

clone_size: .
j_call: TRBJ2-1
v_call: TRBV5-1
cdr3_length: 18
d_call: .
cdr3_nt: TGCGCCAGCAGCTTGCTGAGGGGGGACCAGGGTATCTACAATGAGCAGTTCTTC
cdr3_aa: CASSLLRGDQGIYNEQFF

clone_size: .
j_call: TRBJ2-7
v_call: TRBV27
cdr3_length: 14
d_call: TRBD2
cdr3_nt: TGTGCCAGCAGTTTTGGCGGGGGGGCCTACGAGCAGTACTTC
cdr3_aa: CASSFGGGAYEQYF

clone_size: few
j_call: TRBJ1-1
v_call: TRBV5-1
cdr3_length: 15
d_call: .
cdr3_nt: TGCGCCAGCAGCCTGTGGTGGTCCCGGAACACTGAAGCTTTCTTT
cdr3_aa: CASSLWWSRNTEAFF

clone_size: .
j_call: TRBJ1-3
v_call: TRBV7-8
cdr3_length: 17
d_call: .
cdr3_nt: TGTGCCAGCAGCTTGACCGGGCCCGGCAGCACGGGAAACACCATATATTTT
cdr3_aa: CASSLTGPGSTGNTIYF

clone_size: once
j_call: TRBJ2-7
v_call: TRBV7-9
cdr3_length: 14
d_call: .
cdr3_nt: TGTGCCAGCAGCTTAGGGGTCAACTCCTACGAGCAGTACTTC
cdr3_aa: CASSLGVNSYEQYF

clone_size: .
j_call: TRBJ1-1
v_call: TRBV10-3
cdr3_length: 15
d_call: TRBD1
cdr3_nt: TGTGCCATCAGTGAGTCGTCAGGGGGGGGCACTGAAGCTTTCTTT
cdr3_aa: CAISESSGGGTEAFF

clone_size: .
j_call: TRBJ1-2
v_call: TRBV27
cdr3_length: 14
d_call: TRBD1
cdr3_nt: TGTGCCAGCAGTGCGACAGGGGGTAACTATGGCTACACCTTC
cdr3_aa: CASSATGGNYGYTF

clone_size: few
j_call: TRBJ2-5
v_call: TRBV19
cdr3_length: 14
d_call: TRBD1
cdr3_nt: TGTGCCAGTAGTCCGGGGACAGGGACGGGGACCCAGTACTTC
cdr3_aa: CASSPGTGTGTQYF

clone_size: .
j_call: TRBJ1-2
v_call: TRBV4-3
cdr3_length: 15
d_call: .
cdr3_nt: TGCGCCAGCAGCCAAGATACTTGGGAGACCTATGGCTACACCTTC
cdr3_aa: CASSQDTWETYGYTF

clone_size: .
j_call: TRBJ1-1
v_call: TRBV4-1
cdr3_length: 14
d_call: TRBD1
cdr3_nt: TGCGCCAGCAGTCCGGGACAGCCGAACACTGAAGCTTTCTTT
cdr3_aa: CASSPGQPNTEAFF

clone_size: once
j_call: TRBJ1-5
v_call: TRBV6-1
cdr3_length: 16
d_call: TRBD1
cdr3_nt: TGTGCCAGCAGTGAATACAGGGGACCTAGCAATCAGCCCCAGCATTTT
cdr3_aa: CASSEYRGPSNQPQHF

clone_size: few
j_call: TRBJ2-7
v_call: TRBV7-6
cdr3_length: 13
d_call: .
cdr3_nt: TGTGCCAGCAGCCGAGTGTGGGGGGACGAGCAGTACTTC
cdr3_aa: CASSRVWGDEQYF

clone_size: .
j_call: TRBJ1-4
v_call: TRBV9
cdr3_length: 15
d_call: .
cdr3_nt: TGTGCCAGCAGCGTAGCTACAGGGACTAATGAAAAACTGTTTTTT
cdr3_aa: CASSVATGTNEKLFF

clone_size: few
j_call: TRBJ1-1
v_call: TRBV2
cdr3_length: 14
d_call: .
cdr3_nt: TGTGCCAGCAGTGACTTGGACCGTGACACTGAAGCTTTCTTT
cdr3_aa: CASSDLDRDTEAFF

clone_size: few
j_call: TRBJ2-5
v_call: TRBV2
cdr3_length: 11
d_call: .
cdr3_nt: TGTGCCAGCAGTCCCCAAGAGACCCAGTACTTC
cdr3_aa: CASSPQETQYF

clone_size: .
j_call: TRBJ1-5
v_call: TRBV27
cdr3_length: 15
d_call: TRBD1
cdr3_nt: TGTGCCAGCAGCACTGGACAGGGGGTCAATCAGCCCCAGCATTTT
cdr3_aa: CASSTGQGVNQPQHF

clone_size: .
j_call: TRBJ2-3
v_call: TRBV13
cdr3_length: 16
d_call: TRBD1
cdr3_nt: TGTGCCAGCAGCTTAGGGGACAGGGCTAGCACAGATACGCAGTATTTT
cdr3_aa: CASSLGDRASTDTQYF

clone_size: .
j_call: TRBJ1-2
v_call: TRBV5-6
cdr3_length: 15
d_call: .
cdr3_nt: TGTGCCAGCAGCTTGTCGGCGACGGCTTTCTATGGCTACACCTTC
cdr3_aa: CASSLSATAFYGYTF

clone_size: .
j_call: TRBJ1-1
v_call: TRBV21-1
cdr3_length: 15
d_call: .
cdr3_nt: TGTGCCAGCAGCAAAGCGGACAGGGAGGACACTGAAGCTTTCTTT
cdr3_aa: CASSKADREDTEAFF

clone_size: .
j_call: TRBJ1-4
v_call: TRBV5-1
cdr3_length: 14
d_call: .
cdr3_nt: TGCGCCAGCAGCTTCCAGGGGTTCTGGGAAAAACTGTTTTTT
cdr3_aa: CASSFQGFWEKLFF

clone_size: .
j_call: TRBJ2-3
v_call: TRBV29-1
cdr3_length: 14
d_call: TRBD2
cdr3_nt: TGCAGCGTTGCGGGACTAGCGGGCCATGATACGCAGTATTTT
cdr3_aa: CSVAGLAGHDTQYF

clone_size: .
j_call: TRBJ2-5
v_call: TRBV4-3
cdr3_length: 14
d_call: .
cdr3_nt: TGCGCCAGCAGCCAAGATCCTACAGGGGAGACCCAGTACTTC
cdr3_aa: CASSQDPTGETQYF

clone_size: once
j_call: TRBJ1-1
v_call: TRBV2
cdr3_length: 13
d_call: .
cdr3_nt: TGTGCCAGCAGGTACAGCATGAACACTGAAGCTTTCTTT
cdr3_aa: CASRYSMNTEAFF

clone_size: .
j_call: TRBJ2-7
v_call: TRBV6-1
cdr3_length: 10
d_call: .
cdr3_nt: TGTGCCAGCAGTGAAGGGGGGTTACTCTTC
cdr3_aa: CASSEGGLLF